This record covers a single TCR beta chain. Its matching antigen is unknown. The sample is drawn from a study of CXCR3-negative and CXCR3-positive naive CD8 T cells. General study points: The TRB CDR3s that CXCR3-positive naive cells carried were more hydrophobic than those of CXCR3-negative naive cells.

CDR1 and CDR2 from the germline V gene are DFQATT and SNEGSKA (reference sequence). The CDR3 has 15 residues. The authors made the TRB cDNA libraries by 5' RACE using UMI labels. Reanalyzing the 5' RACE reads, TCRdb keeps one entry per CDR3 protein, without DNA. Across tens of thousands of distinct CDR3 sequences, the top ten clones capture about 0.57% of the sample. Input material: naive CXCR3+ CD8+ T cells from blood. Subset: CD45RO-CCR7+CD27+CD95- naive CD8+ T cells expressing CXCR3 (TNR3+). This receptor was taken from a human donor in good health. Some clones in this sample may be carry-over from other donors' samples. The rearrangement links TRBV20-1 to TRBJ1-5; lacking DNA, the TRBD1 call made by TCRdb goes unchecked. CDR3 loop: CSASGGPDSNQPQHF.